A selection of T cell receptor beta chains follows, all from one sample in a study of cytomegalovirus exposure and HLA in healthy donors. Produced via immunoSEQ multiplex PCR; TCRdb's table is partial and in-frame only. The table records about 250,000 clones, roughly 84% of them present only once. The sequenced sample was PBMCs. The receptors originated from a man aged 18 to 35 in good health and CMV-seropositive. Both conserved end residues are part of each CDR3. Fields, in order: D gene, J gene, V gene, clone size, CDR3 DNA, CDR3 protein. The D gene is left open where the match is weak. Some rows have no size entry. The others give once, few or many, or a class for an expanded clone.

- | TRBJ1-1 | TRBV5-1 | - | TGCGCCAGCAAGTCGGGTACTGAAGCTTTCTTT | CASKSGTEAFF
- | TRBJ2-1 | TRBV5-6 | - | TGTGCCAGCAGCCTCAATGGACGCTTCAATGAGCAGTTCTTC | CASSLNGRFNEQFF
- | TRBJ2-2 | TRBV11-2 | - | TGTGCCAGCAGCCCCCGCCTACCGGGTCTAACGGCCGGGGAGCTGTTTTTT | CASSPRLPGLTAGELFF
TRBD2 | TRBJ2-7 | TRBV27 | - | TGTGCCAGCACTTCGGGGGGGGGATCAGTCGAGCAGTACTTC | CASTSGGGSVEQYF
- | TRBJ2-7 | TRBV5-1 | medium-sized | TGCGCCAGCAGCTTGGAGGGGCGCGAGCAGTACTTC | CASSLEGREQYF
- | TRBJ2-7 | TRBV7-2 | - | TGTGCCAGCAGCCTTGTATGGGCCGCTCGTGGTGAGGAGCAGTACTTC | CASSLVWAARGEEQYF
- | TRBJ2-3 | TRBV9 | - | TGTGCCAGCAGCGCGAACCTCGTTGGGACAGATACGCAGTATTTT | CASSANLVGTDTQYF
- | TRBJ2-2 | TRBV7-6 | - | TGTGCCAGCAGCTTGACAGGTGGAGTGACCGGGGAGCTGTTTTTT | CASSLTGGVTGELFF
TRBD1 | TRBJ2-2 | TRBV18 | - | TGTGCCAGCTCACCAGGGACAGCCAACACCGGGGAGCTGTTTTTT | CASSPGTANTGELFF
- | TRBJ1-2 | TRBV6-5 | once | TGTGCCAGCAGTTACTCATGGTGGGAACGGAACTATGGCTACACCTTC | CASSYSWWERNYGYTF
TRBD1 | TRBJ1-2 | TRBV5-4 | - | TGTGCCAGCAGCTTGGTCGGACAGGGAATTTATGGCTACACCTTC | CASSLVGQGIYGYTF
- | TRBJ1-4 | TRBV28 | - | TGTGCCAGCAGCGAAACCGGGGCACAGACGGAAAAACTGTTTTTT | CASSETGAQTEKLFF
- | TRBJ2-7 | TRBV6-1 | - | TGTGCCAGCAGTGGTTGGGGGTTTCGCTACGAGCAGTACTTC | CASSGWGFRYEQYF
- | TRBJ2-1 | TRBV5-1 | - | TGCGCCAGCAGCTTGGGACAAACAAGCTCCTACAATGAGCAGTTCTTC | CASSLGQTSSYNEQFF
TRBD2 | TRBJ2-3 | TRBV5-1 | - | TGCGCCAGCAGCTTTAGCGGGAGGTCCGATACGCAGTATTTT | CASSFSGRSDTQYF
- | TRBJ2-7 | TRBV28 | once | TGTGCCAGCAGTTACGCATTCTACGAGCAGTACTTC | CASSYAFYEQYF